The subject of this entry is one T cell receptor (beta chain). Looked up from germline, CDR1 is MNHNS and CDR2 is SASEGT. CDR3 length: 16 amino acids. V lost 0 bases and J 0 bases, leaving 9 bases between the germline ends. This sample was taken from a study of regulatory T cells in long-lasting Graves disease. This sample's time point: newly diagnosed GD, antithyroid drugs for less than 3 months. There was RNA extracted from PBMCs, and the TCR library was made from it. Construction of TCR beta libraries relied on iRepertoire HTBI primers and on Arm-PCR targeting CDR3 regions. TCRdb re-called the multiplex PCR reads with MiXCR, one entry per CDR3 protein. The table lists 400,000 to 450,000 distinct CDR3 sequences, about 17% of them singletons. These data were also filed under a second study, of T cells in Graves' hyperthyroidism and ophthalmopathy.

The sequence came from a woman in her twenties or thirties with Graves disease. The V gene is TRBV6-1, the J gene TRBJ2-1, with no clear D. The material was peripheral blood mononuclear cells (PBMCs), obtained at new diagnosis, from a patient treated with antithyroid drugs. CDR3 bases: TGTGCCAGCAGTGAAGCGTGGGGAAGCTCCTACAATGAGCAGTTCTTC. It specifies CASSEAWGSSYNEQFF.